The source of this T cell receptor beta chain is a study of Graves' ophthalmopathy and Graves' hyperthyroidism. The study's findings and limits: Sensitivity reached roughly 90% and specificity about 81% for a 13-signature model separating ophthalmopathy from stable hyperthyroidism. Also, most clonotypes expanded in the thyroid above 0.001 frequency appeared in blood.

The V end lost 5 bases, the J end lost 2 bases, and 22 bases lay between the germline ends. From germline, CDR1 is LNHDA and CDR2 SQIVND (reference sequence). This CDR3 comprises 17 residues. RNA transcripts served as template for amplifying TCR beta CDR3 sequences. First-round RT-PCR relied on HTBI primers, and a second-round multiplex PCR came next. Via MiXCR, TCRdb re-called the multiplex PCR reads, giving one row per CDR3 protein. The sample has about 400,000 distinct CDR3 sequences; approximately 15% are singletons. This clonotype showed up many times. The antigen is unknown. Sequenced: peripheral blood. The receptor was derived from a woman under 30 with stable Graves' hyperthyroidism. The chain couples TRBV19 to TRBJ2-7; the D gene is possibly TRBD1 (6 bases). CDR3 loop: CASSRRGGESPPYEQYF. In nucleotides, the CDR3 is TGTGCCAGTAGTCGCCGAGGGGGAGAGTCCCCTCCCTACGAGCAGTACTTC.